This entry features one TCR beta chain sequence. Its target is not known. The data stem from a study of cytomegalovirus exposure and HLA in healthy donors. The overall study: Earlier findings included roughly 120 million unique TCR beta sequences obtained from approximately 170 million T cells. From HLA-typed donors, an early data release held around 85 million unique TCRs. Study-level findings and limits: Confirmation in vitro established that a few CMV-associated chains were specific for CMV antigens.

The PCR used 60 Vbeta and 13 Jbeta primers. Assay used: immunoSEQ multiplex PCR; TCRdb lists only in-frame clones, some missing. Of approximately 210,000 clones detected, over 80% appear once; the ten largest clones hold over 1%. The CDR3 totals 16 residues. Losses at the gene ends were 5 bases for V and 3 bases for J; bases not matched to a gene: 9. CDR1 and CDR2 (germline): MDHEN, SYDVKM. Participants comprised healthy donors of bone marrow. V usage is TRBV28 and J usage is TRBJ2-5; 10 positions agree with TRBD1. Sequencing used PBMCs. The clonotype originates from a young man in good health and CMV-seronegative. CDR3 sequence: CASSLYGTGAKETQYF. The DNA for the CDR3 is TGTGCCAGCAGTCTGTACGGGACAGGGGCTAAAGAGACCCAGTACTTC.